One TCR beta chain is described in this entry. It lacks a known antigen. Base quality data are lacking; no much larger clone is found one base away. Library preparation used the immunoSEQ multiplex PCR assay. The deep sequencing platform assayed around 10^5 TCR templates per sample. Genomic DNA extracted from sorted T cells was the material used for TCRbeta CDR3 sequencing. Under the source paper's analysis protocol: The R programming language was used for clonal analysis of TCRbeta CDR3 data. Unstimulated samples were compared with post-reaction CFSE-low samples to define alloreactive CD4+ and CD8+ clones. Alloreactive CD4+ clones were assigned to regulatory or non-regulatory origin by matching sequences to sorted unstimulated Treg and non-Treg repertoires. Not all clones reach the TCRdb copy of this immuneACCESS table, which keeps in-frame sequences only. Checked studies attribute under half of the gap to unresolved V genes and leave the rest unexplained. D and trimming come from the DNA, and the V and J calls and clone size come from that table. The table for this sample lists some 110,000 clones; 90% to 95% of them were counted only once. The ten biggest clones cover roughly 1.8% of the sample.

These data come from a study of siplizumab effects on memory and regulatory T cells (dated by TCRdb to between 2018 and 2021). Turning to the overall study: The study examined how the anti-CD2 antibody siplizumab affects alloreactive T-cell subsets in allogeneic mixed lymphocyte reactions built from human PBMCs. General conclusions and limits of the study: Roughly 80-96% of proliferating CD4+ or CD8+ clones could not be assigned a naive or memory phenotype. Siplizumab significantly lowered the cumulative frequency of alloreactive sequences that could be traced to unstimulated CD4+ memory T cells. The suppressive function of proliferating Tregs from siplizumab cultures was not functionally confirmed. Compared with memory T cells, unstimulated naive T cells appeared more diverse, and naive cells seemed to make a substantial contribution to the alloresponse. Among mappable alloreactive CD4+ clones, the Treg-derived fraction averaged about 70% with siplizumab versus approximately 27% in control reactions. Sequences below about 10^-5 frequency were poorly captured, so only a minor fraction of alloreactive clones could be mapped to unstimulated subsets.

Sorted unstimulated T cells and proliferating T cells recovered from mixed lymphocyte reactions were subjected to TCRbeta CDR3 sequencing. Fresh whole blood from nine to eleven HLA-typed healthy donors was used to isolate PBMCs. To map where alloreactive clones came from, unstimulated CD4+ non-regulatory T cells were FACS-sorted. CDR1 LGHNA and CDR2 YNFKEQ are derived from the germline V gene. The CDR3 runs 16 residues from the cysteine to the phenylalanine. Here the CDR3 DNA is all that survives: 48 bases in frame from base 1. The junction shows trimming of 5 bases on V and 0 bases on J, and the gene matches do not reach 10 bases of it.

The source is a human donor in good health. In this chain, TRBV4-2 is recombined with TRBJ2-7, with 7 bases aligning to TRBD2. The sequenced sample was non-Treg CD4+ T cells sorted from blood. The sample's cell subset or site label, decoded: FACS-sorted unstimulated CD4+ non-regulatory T cells. The bases are TGTGCCAGCAGCTCCCGCGGAGGCGGGAGCTCCTACGAGCAGTACTTC. Its protein reads: CASSSRGGGSSYEQYF.